This TCR beta chain came from a study of lymphopenia after photon versus proton radiotherapy. Generated by immunoSEQ multiplex PCR, the TCRdb table keeps only in-frame clones and is missing some. This table has 65,000 to 90,000 clones, 80% to 95% appearing once. Study-level points and caveats: Under photons, naive T cells and diversity fell while effector/memory populations rose. Oligoclonal CD8+ Temra expansion after nadir drove photon patients' diversity drop.

Regarding this clone: Its antigen remains unknown.

This CDR3 has 12 amino acids. Trimming cost V 10 bases and J 4 bases, with 11 bases left between them. Germline V lookup: CDR1 MDHEN, CDR2 SYDVKM. V gene TRBV28 combines with J gene TRBJ1-3; D not resolved. Material: peripheral blood, obtained from a patient treated with photon-based radiotherapy. The sequence was collected from a woman in her thirties or forties with cholangiocarcinoma. Here the CDR3 reads CATQKTGNTIYF. DNA of the CDR3: TGTGCCACACAAAAGACAGGAAACACCATATATTTT.